This TCR beta chain was recorded in a study of identical twins. The length of the CDR3 is 14 residues. Germline CDR1 is DFQATT and CDR2 is SNEGSKA (reference sequence). Carrying unique molecular identifiers, the cDNA also gained a universal primer site through template switching. TCRdb used MiXCR to reprocess the 5' RACE reads, holding one entry per CDR3 protein. The sample holds about 240,000 distinct CDR3 sequences, more than 9% seen once. Details on this clonotype: A much larger clone lies a single base off, so this may be a read error.

This chain joins TRBV20-1 and TRBJ2-7, with D perhaps TRBD1 (8 bases). This sequence originates from a man aged 50 to 59 in good health. Input material: memory T cells sorted from blood. CDR3 amino acids: CSATGQGGSSEQYF. CDR3 DNA: TGCAGTGCGACCGGACAGGGAGGGTCCTCCGAGCAGTACTTC.